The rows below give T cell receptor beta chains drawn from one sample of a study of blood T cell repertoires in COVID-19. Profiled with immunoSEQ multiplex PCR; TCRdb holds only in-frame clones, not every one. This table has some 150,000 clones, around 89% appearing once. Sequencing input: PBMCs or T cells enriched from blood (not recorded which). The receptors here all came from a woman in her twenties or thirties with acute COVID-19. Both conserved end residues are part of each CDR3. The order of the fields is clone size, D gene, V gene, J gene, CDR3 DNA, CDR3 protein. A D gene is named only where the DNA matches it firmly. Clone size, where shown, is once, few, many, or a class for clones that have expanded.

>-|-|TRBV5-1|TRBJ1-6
TGCGCCAGCAGCTTGGAGACATTCCCCGATTCACCCCTCCACTTT
CASSLETFPDSPLHF
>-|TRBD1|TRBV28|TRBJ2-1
TGTGCCAGCAGTTCAGGGGGCTCAGGCGACAATGAGCAGTTCTTC
CASSSGGSGDNEQFF
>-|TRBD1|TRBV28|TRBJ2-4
TGTGCCAGCAGTTCAGACGCGGGACAGGGGGCAAACATTCAGTACTTC
CASSSDAGQGANIQYF
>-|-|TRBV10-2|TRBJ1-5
TGCGCCAGCCGAGAGGGCCCCAATCAGCCCCAGCATTTT
CASREGPNQPQHF
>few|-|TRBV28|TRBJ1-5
TGTGCCAGCAGTTTATTGGGGGGGGAGCTCAATCAGCCCCAGCATTTT
CASSLLGGELNQPQHF
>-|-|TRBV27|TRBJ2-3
TGTGCCAGCAGTCCAAGGCAGGGGTGGAGTACAGATACGCAGTATTTT
CASSPRQGWSTDTQYF
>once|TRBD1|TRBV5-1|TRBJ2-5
TGCGCCAGCAAGAAACGGGACAGGGAAGAGACCCAGTACTTC
CASKKRDREETQYF
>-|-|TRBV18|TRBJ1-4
TGTGCCAGCTCACCAGGGGCCTCTAATGAAAAACTGTTTTTT
CASSPGASNEKLFF
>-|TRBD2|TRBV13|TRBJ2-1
TGTGCCAGCAGCTTAGCGGGAGGTGACTACAATGAGCAGTTCTTC
CASSLAGGDYNEQFF
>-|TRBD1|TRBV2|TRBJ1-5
TGTGCCAGCAGTGGGACAGGGGCAAATCAGCCCCAGCATTTT
CASSGTGANQPQHF
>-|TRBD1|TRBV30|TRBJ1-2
TGTGCCTGGATCGGACAGGGGGCGAACTATGGCTACACCTTC
CAWIGQGANYGYTF
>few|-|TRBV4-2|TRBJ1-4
TGTGCCAGCAGCCAAGACGGGGGGCTGTTTTTT
CASSQDGGLFF
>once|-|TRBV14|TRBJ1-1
TGTGCCAGCAGCCAACTTAGGGGATCTACTGAAGCTTTCTTT
CASSQLRGSTEAFF
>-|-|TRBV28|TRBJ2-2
TGTGCCAGCATCGGCTCTAGCGTCACCGGGGAGCTGTTTTTT
CASIGSSVTGELFF
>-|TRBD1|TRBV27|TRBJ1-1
TGTGCCAGCAGGCCGGACAGGGGGGACACTGAAGCTTTCTTT
CASRPDRGDTEAFF
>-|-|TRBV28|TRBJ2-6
TGTGCCAGCAGTTTCGAGCACTCTGGGGCCAACGTCCTGACTTTC
CASSFEHSGANVLTF
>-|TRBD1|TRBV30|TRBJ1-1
TGTGCCTGGATTCCCCCCGGGACAGAGAACACTGAAGCTTTCTTT
CAWIPPGTENTEAFF
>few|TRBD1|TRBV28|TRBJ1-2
TGTGCCAGCACCGGACAGGGGGTAAACTATGGCTACACCTTC
CASTGQGVNYGYTF
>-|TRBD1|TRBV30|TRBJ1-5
TGTGCCTGGGAGGGGACAGGGGGCAATCAGCCCCAGCATTTT
CAWEGTGGNQPQHF
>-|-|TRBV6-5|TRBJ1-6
TGTGCCAGCAGTATGGGAGGTCGGTCACCCCTCCACTTT
CASSMGGRSPLHF
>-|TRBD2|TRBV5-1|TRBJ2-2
TGCGCCAGCAGAATAGCGGGACATACCGGGGAGCTGTTTTTT
CASRIAGHTGELFF
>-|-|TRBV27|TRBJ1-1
TGTGCCAGCAGCCCTGGACAGCGGTGGACTGAAGCTTTCTTT
CASSPGQRWTEAFF
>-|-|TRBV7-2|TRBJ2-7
TGTGCCAGCAGCCCAACGACTATGAGCTCCTACGAGCAGTACTTC
CASSPTTMSSYEQYF
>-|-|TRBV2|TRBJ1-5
TGTGCCAGCAGTGGACAGTCCCTAAATCAGCCCCAGCATTTT
CASSGQSLNQPQHF
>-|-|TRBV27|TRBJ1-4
TGTGCCAGCAGTTCCACAAAGGCCGGGAATGAAAAACTGTTTTTT
CASSSTKAGNEKLFF
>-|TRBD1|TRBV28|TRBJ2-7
TGTGCCAGCAGTTTCGGGGACAGGGTTTACGAGCAGTACTTC
CASSFGDRVYEQYF
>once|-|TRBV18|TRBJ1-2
TGTGCCAGCTCACCCGTCGGGGGGGATGATGGCTACACCTTC
CASSPVGGDDGYTF
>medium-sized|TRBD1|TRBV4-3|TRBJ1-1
TGCGCCAGCAGCCCTTCGTTGGACAGGGGGGAAGCTTTCTTT
CASSPSLDRGEAFF
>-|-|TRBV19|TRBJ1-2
TGTGCCAGTGGGGGCGGTGGACAGTACTATGGCTACACCTTC
CASGGGGQYYGYTF
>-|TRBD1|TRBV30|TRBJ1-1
TGTGCCTGGACCTCACAGGGGGCCACTGAAGCTTTCTTT
CAWTSQGATEAFF
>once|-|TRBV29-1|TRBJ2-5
TGCAGCCTTGGGGAGTACCAAGAGACCCAGTACTTC
CSLGEYQETQYF
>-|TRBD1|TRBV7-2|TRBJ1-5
TGTGCCAGCAGCATCGACAGGGCTCAGCCCCAGCATTTT
CASSIDRAQPQHF